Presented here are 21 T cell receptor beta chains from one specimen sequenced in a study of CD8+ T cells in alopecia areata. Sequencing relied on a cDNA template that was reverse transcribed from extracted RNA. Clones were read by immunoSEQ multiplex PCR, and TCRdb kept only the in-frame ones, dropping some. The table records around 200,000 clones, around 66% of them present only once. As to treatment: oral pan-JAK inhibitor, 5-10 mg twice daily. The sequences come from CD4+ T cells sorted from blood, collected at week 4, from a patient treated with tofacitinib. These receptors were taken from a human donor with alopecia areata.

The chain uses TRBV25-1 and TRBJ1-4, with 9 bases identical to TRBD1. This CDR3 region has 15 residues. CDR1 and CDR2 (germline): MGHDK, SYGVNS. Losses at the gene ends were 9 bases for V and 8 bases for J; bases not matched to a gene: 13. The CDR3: CARYAQGAYSEKLFF. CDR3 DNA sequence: TGTGCCAGATATGCACAGGGGGCGTATTCGGAAAAACTGTTTTTT. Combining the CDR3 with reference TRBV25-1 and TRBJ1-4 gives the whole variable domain EADIYQTPRYLVIGTGKKITLECSQTMGHDKMYWYQQDPGMELHLIHYSYGVNSTEKGDLSSESTVSRIRTEHFPLTLESARPSHTSQYLCARYAQGAYSEKLFFGSGTQLSVL.

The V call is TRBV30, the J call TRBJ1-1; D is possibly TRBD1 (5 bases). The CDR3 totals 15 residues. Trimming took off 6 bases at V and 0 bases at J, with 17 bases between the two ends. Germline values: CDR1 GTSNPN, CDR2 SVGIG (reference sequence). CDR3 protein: CACHVAGLLNTEAFF. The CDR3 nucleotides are TGTGCCTGCCACGTCGCGGGACTCCTGAACACTGAAGCTTTCTTT.

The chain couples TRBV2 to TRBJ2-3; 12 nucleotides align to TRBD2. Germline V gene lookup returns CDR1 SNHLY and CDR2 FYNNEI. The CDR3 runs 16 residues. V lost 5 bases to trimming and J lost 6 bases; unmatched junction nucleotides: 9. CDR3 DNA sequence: TGTGCCAGCAGTCTGACTAGCGGGGGACGGGTGGATACGCAGTATTTT. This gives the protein CASSLTSGGRVDTQYF.

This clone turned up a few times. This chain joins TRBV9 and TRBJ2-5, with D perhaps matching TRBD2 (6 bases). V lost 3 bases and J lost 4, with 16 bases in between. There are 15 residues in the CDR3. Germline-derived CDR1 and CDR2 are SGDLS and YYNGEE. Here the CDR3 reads CASSADLLATETQYF. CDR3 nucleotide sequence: TGTGCCAGCAGCGCCGACCTCCTAGCGACAGAGACCCAGTACTTC. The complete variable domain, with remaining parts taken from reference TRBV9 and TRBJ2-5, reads DSGVTQTPKHLITATGQRVTLRCSPRSGDLSVYWYQQSLDQGLQFLIQYYNGEERAKGNILERFSAQQFPDLHSELNLSSLELGDSALYFCASSADLLATETQYFGPGTRLLVL.

For the CDR3, the DNA is TGTGCCAGCAGTTACTCGGGCAGACTGGAGACCCAGTACTTC. The encoded protein is CASSYSGRLETQYF. This chain joins TRBV6-5 and TRBJ2-5; D gene ambiguous. Trimming took 0 bases from V and 5 from J, leaving 10 bases between them. The CDR3 runs to 14 residues. CDR1 is MNHEY, CDR2 SVGAGI, per germline.

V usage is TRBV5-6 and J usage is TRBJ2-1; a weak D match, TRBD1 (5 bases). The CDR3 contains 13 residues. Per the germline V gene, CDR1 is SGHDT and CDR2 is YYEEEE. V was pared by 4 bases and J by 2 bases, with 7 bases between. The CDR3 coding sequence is TGTGCCAGCAGCGGGGCAGCCTACAATGAGCAGTTCTTC. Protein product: CASSGAAYNEQFF.

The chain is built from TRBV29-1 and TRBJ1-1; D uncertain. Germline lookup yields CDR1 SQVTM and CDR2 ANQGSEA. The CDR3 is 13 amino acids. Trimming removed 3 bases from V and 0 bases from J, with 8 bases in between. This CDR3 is CSVEKRMNTEAFF. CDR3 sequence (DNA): TGCAGCGTTGAGAAACGGATGAACACTGAAGCTTTCTTT.

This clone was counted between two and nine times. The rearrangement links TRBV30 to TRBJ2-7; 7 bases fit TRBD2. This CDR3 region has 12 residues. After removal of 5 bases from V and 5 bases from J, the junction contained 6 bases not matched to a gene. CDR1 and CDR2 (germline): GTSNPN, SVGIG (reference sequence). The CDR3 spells CAWDLGGNEQYF. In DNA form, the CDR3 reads TGTGCCTGGGACCTCGGGGGGAACGAGCAGTACTTC.

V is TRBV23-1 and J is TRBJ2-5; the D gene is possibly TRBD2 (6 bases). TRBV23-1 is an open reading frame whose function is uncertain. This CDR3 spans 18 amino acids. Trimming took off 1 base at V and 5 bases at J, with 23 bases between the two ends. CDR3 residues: CASSQLKLRDWALETQYF. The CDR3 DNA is TGCGCCAGCAGTCAATTGAAACTCCGGGACTGGGCGCTGGAGACCCAGTACTTC.

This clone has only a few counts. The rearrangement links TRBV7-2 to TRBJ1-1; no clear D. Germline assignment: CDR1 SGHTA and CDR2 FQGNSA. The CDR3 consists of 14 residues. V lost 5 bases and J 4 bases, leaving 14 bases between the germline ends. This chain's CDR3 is CASSPTVMGTEAFF. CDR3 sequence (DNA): TGTGCCAGCAGCCCCACAGTAATGGGCACTGAAGCTTTCTTT.

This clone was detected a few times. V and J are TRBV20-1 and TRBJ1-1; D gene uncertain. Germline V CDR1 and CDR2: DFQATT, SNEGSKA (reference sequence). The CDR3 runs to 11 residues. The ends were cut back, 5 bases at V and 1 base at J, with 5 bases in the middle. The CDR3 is CSADRNTEAFF. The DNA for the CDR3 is TGCAGTGCTGATAGGAACACTGAAGCTTTCTTT.

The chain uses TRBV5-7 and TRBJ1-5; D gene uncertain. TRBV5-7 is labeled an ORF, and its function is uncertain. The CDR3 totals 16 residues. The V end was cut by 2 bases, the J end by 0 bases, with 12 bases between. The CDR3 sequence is CASSFSVGYSNQPQHF. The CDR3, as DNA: TGTGCCAGCAGCTTTTCTGTAGGGTATAGCAATCAGCCCCAGCATTTT.

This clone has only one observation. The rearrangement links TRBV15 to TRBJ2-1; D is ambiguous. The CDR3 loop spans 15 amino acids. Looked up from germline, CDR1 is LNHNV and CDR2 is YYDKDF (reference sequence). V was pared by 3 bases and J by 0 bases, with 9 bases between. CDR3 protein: CATSREPSSYNEQFF. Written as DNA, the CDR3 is TGTGCCACCAGCAGGGAGCCGAGCTCCTACAATGAGCAGTTCTTC.

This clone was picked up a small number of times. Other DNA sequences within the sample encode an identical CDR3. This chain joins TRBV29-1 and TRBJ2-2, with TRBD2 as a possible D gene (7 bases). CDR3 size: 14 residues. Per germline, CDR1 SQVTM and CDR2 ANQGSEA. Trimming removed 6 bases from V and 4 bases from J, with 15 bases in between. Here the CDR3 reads CSVARGPGTGELFF. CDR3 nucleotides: TGCAGCGTGGCGCGGGGGCCGGGCACCGGGGAGCTGTTTTTT.

As DNA, the CDR3 is TGTGCCAGCAGCTCCCGGGGAGGGGGCAATTCACCCCTCCACTTT. Protein product: CASSSRGGGNSPLHF. The J gene is TRBJ1-6, the V gene TRBV9; 7 positions match TRBD1. Germline V gene lookup returns CDR1 SGDLS and CDR2 YYNGEE. The CDR3 has 15 amino acids. Germline trimming cut 4 bases from V and 7 bases from J; bases unmatched to any gene: 8.

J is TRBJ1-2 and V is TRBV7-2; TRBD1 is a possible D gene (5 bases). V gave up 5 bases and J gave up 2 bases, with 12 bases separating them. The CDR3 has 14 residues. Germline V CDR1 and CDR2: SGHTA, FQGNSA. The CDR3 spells CASSPSGANYGYTF. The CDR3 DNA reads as TGTGCCAGCAGCCCTAGTGGGGCCAACTATGGCTACACCTTC. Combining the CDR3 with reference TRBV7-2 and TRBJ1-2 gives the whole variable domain GAGVSQSPSNKVTEKGKDVELRCDPISGHTALYWYRQSLGQGLEFLIYFQGNSAPDKSGLPSDRFSAERTGGSVSTLTIQRTQQEDSAVYLCASSPSGANYGYTFGSGTRLTVV.

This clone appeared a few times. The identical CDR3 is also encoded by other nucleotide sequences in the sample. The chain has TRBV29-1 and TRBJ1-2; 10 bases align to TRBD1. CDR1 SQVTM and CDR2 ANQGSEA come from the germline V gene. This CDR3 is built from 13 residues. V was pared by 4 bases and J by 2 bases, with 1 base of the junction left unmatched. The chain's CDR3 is CSVGTGGNYGYTF. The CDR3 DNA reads TGCAGCGTTGGGACAGGGGGGAACTATGGCTACACCTTC.

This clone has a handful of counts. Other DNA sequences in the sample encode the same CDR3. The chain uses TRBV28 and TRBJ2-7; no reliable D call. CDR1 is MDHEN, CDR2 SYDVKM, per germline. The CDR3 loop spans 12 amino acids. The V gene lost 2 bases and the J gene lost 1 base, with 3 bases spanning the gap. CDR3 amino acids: CASSLGSYEQYF. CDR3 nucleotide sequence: TGTGCCAGCAGTTTAGGTTCCTACGAGCAGTACTTC.

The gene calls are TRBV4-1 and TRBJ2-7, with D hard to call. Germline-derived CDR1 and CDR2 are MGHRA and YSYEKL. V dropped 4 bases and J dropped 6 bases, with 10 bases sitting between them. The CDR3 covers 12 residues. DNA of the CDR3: TGCGCCAGCAGCCCACAGCCGGGCGAGCAGTACTTC. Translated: CASSPQPGEQYF.

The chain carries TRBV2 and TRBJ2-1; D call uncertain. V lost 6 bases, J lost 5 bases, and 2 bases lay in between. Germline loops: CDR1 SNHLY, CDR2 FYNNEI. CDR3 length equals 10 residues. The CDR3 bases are TGTGCCAGCAGGAACAATGAGCAGTTCTTC. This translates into CASRNNEQFF.

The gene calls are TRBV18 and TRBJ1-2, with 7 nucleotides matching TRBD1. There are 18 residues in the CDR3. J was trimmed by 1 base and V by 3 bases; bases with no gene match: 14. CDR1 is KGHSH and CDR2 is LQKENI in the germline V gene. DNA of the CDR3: TGTGCCAGCTCACCCGCCCCTTTTGGACAGGTGATTAACTATGGCTACACCTTC. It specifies CASSPAPFGQVINYGYTF.